One sample yielded the 21 T cell receptor beta chains listed below, sequenced in a study of T cell responses to AZD1222 COVID-19 vaccine. The data were produced by immunoSEQ multiplex PCR, yet TCRdb's version contains in-frame clones alone and is incomplete. The profile shows fewer than 200,000 clones, 91% of them singletons. The input for sequencing was peripheral blood, taken on day 0 of AZD1222 vaccination. These receptors all stem from an adult in good health.

V gene TRBV19 combines with J gene TRBJ1-2; the D is unclear. V lost 7 bases and J 3 bases, leaving 6 bases between the germline ends. CDR1 and CDR2 from the germline V gene are LNHDA and SQIVND (reference sequence). The CDR3 runs to 11 residues. The CDR3 nucleotides are TGTGCCAGTAATGGCTACTATGGCTACACCTTC. Its translation is CASNGYYGYTF. Looking up the rest from reference TRBV19 and TRBJ1-2 gives the full variable domain: DGGITQSPKYLFRKEGQNVTLSCEQNLNHDAMYWYRQDPGQGLRLIYYSQIVNDFQKGDIAEGYSVSREKKESFPLTVTSAQKNPTAFYLCASNGYYGYTFGSGTRLTVV.

This clone appeared a few times. The chain couples TRBV9 to TRBJ1-5; D uncertain. V was shortened by 4 bases and J by 3 bases, with 5 bases between the two germline ends. This CDR3 comprises 12 residues. Per the germline V gene, CDR1 is SGDLS and CDR2 is YYNGEE. The CDR3 DNA follows: TGTGCCAGCAGCCTTATCAATCAGCCCCAGCATTTT. This encodes CASSLINQPQHF.

This chain uses TRBV5-8 with TRBJ1-1; no clear D. This CDR3 comprises 11 residues. Germline loops: CDR1 SGHTS, CDR2 YDEGEE. V was shortened by 2 bases and J by 5 bases, with 4 bases between the two germline ends. CDR3 sequence (DNA): TGTGCCAGCAGCTTTGTGACTGAAGCTTTCTTT. It specifies CASSFVTEAFF. Full variable domain (rest looked up from reference TRBV5-8 and TRBJ1-1): EAGVTQSPTHLIKTRGQQATLRCSPISGHTSVYWYQQALGLGLQFLLWYDEGEERNRGNFPPRFSGRQFPNYSSELNVNALELEDSALYLCASSFVTEAFFGQGTRLTVV.

The chain combines TRBV5-6 with TRBJ1-5; tentative D call: TRBD1 (5 bases). Germline-derived CDR1 and CDR2 are SGHDT and YYEEEE. Trimming left V 5 bases short and J 5 bases short, with 11 bases between. The CDR3 contains 13 residues. CDR3 bases: TGTGCCAGCAGTAACGGGGCGGATCAGCCCCAGCATTTT. This encodes CASSNGADQPQHF. The full variable domain, with the rest looked up from reference TRBV5-6 and TRBJ1-5, is DAGVTQSPTHLIKTRGQQVTLRCSPKSGHDTVSWYQQALGQGPQFIFQYYEEEERQRGNFPDRFSGHQFPNYSSELNVNALLLGDSALYLCASSNGADQPQHFGDGTRLSIL.

This clone came up a few times. This chain uses TRBV7-2 with TRBJ1-3, with no clear D. Per germline, CDR1 SGHTA and CDR2 FQGNSA. This CDR3 comprises 14 residues. V was cut by 6 bases and J by 0 bases, with 9 bases left in between. The CDR3 nucleotides read TGTGCCAGCAGACCCACCCACTCTGGAAACACCATATATTTT. It specifies CASRPTHSGNTIYF.

The V gene is TRBV7-2, the J gene TRBJ2-6; D is unresolved. The CDR3 is 15 residues long. CDR1 and CDR2 (germline): SGHTA, FQGNSA. The ends were cut back, 7 bases at V and 0 bases at J, with 10 bases in the middle. As DNA, the CDR3 is TGTGCCAGCAACAGAAGGATCTCTGGGGCCAACGTCCTGACTTTC. Its protein is CASNRRISGANVLTF. Full variable domain (missing parts from reference TRBV7-2 and TRBJ2-6): GAGVSQSPSNKVTEKGKDVELRCDPISGHTALYWYRQSLGQGLEFLIYFQGNSAPDKSGLPSDRFSAERTGGSVSTLTIQRTQQEDSAVYLCASNRRISGANVLTFGAGSRLTVL.

The chain is built from TRBV15 and TRBJ1-5; D not resolved. From germline, CDR1 is LNHNV and CDR2 YYDKDF (reference sequence). The CDR3 covers 16 residues. Trimming removed 0 bases from V and 4 bases from J, with 13 bases in between. DNA of the CDR3: TGTGCCACCAGCAGAGATCGCGGGTTTTCAAATCAGCCCCAGCATTTT. Translated, it gives CATSRDRGFSNQPQHF.

The chain has TRBV10-2 and TRBJ2-2; D ambiguous. The length of the CDR3 is 14 residues. Trimming cost V 4 bases and J 1 base, with 7 bases left between them. CDR1 WSHSY and CDR2 SAAADI come from the germline V gene. The CDR3 region is CASSVWGNTGELFF. CDR3 sequence (DNA): TGCGCCAGCAGTGTTTGGGGGAACACCGGGGAGCTGTTTTTT.

This chain links TRBV19 with TRBJ1-3; D gene unclear. This CDR3 is 13 amino acids long. V lost 6 bases and J lost 0, with 6 bases in between. Looked up from germline, CDR1 is LNHDA and CDR2 is SQIVND (reference sequence). CDR3 in amino acids: CASRMISGNTIYF. The CDR3 DNA is TGTGCCAGTAGGATGATCTCTGGAAACACCATATATTTT.

Here the CDR3 reads CAWKAGSNTEAFF. The CDR3 DNA follows: TGTGCCTGGAAGGCAGGGAGTAACACTGAAGCTTTCTTT. This rearrangement joins TRBV30 to TRBJ1-1; D perhaps matches TRBD1 (5 bases). V was shortened by 4 bases and J by 2 bases, with 11 bases between the two germline ends. The germline CDR1 and CDR2 sequences are GTSNPN and SVGIG (reference sequence). CDR3 length: 13 residues.

The chain joins TRBV9 to TRBJ2-3, with 11 bases matching TRBD2. J gave up 4 bases and V 4 bases, and 8 bases lay outside the gene matches. The CDR3 covers 16 residues. Germline CDR1 SGDLS, CDR2 YYNGEE. The CDR3 loop reads CASSLPTSGGPDTQYF. The CDR3, as DNA: TGTGCCAGCAGCCTCCCTACTAGCGGGGGACCAGATACGCAGTATTTT.

The gene calls are TRBV29-1 and TRBJ1-1, with 7 bases that match TRBD1. After removal of 0 bases from V and 10 bases from J, the junction contained 8 bases not matched to a gene. The germline gives CDR1 SQVTM, CDR2 ANQGSEA. CDR3 length: 13 amino acids. This CDR3 is CSVEDRPGGGAFF. The CDR3 nucleotides read TGCAGCGTTGAAGATCGCCCAGGGGGGGGAGCTTTCTTT.

The V call is TRBV20-1, the J call TRBJ1-1; possible D gene TRBD1, 5 bases. This CDR3 contains 9 residues. V lost 8 bases, J lost 7 bases, and 8 bases lay in between. Germline values: CDR1 DFQATT, CDR2 SNEGSKA (reference sequence). For the CDR3, the DNA is TGCAGTCTAGGGGTTGAAGCTTTCTTT. Encoded protein: CSLGVEAFF.

Worth noting for this clone: The identical CDR3 is also encoded by other nucleotide sequences in the sample. The chain carries TRBV18 and TRBJ1-1; TRBD1 aligns across 8 bases. J gave up 5 bases and V 3 bases, and 5 bases lay outside the gene matches. CDR3 length: 14 amino acids. In germline, CDR1 is KGHSH, CDR2 LQKENI. The CDR3: CASSPRDRRTEAFF. The DNA of the CDR3 is TGTGCCAGCTCACCGCGGGACAGGAGGACTGAAGCTTTCTTT.

The CDR3 region has the DNA TGTGCCAGTAACCGCCGGGGGAACAATGAGCAGTTCTTC. It codes for CASNRRGNNEQFF. The genes are TRBV25-1 and TRBJ2-1; maybe TRBD2 (6 bases). The CDR3 totals 13 residues. Per germline, CDR1 MGHDK and CDR2 SYGVNS. Between the trimmed V and J ends, which lost 9 bases and 5 bases, there was a span of 14 bases.

The chain employs TRBV29-1 and TRBJ1-4; D gene unclear. The CDR3 covers 11 residues. Trimming left V 3 bases short and J 8 bases short, with 7 bases between. Germline CDR1 reads SQVTM; CDR2 reads ANQGSEA. The DNA for the CDR3 is TGCAGCGTTGAGGAAGGGGAAAAACTGTTTTTT. This encodes CSVEEGEKLFF.

The V and J genes are TRBV4-3 and TRBJ2-7; D perhaps matches TRBD1 (6 bases). V dropped 0 bases and J dropped 5 bases, with 11 bases sitting between them. The CDR3 covers 14 residues. Germline V gene sequence: CDR1 LGHNA, CDR2 YSLEER. The CDR3 region has the DNA TGCGCCAGCAGCCAAGATACAGGGTTTAACGAGCAGTACTTC. This encodes CASSQDTGFNEQYF.

This clone is a singleton in its sample. The V call is TRBV6-5, the J call TRBJ2-5, with TRBD1 as a possible D gene (5 bases). Trimming pared 2 bases from V and 3 bases from J, leaving 10 bases between. This CDR3 comprises 14 residues. CDR1 and CDR2 from the germline V gene are MNHEY and SVGAGI. CDR3 coding DNA: TGTGCCAGCAGTTACAATGGCAGGGAAGAGACCCAGTACTTC. Translation gives CASSYNGREETQYF.

This chain links TRBV11-2 with TRBJ1-1; D gene ambiguous. Trimming removed 1 base from V and 6 bases from J, with 9 bases in between. CDR1 is SGHAT and CDR2 is FQNNGV in the germline V gene. The CDR3 extends over 13 amino acids. CDR3 loop: CASSLGTAPEAFF. CDR3 in DNA: TGTGCCAGCAGCTTAGGGACGGCCCCTGAAGCTTTCTTT. The full variable domain, with the rest looked up from reference TRBV11-2 and TRBJ1-1, is EAGVAQSPRYKIIEKRQSVAFWCNPISGHATLYWYQQILGQGPKLLIQFQNNGVVDDSQLPKDRFSAERLKGVDSTLKIQPAKLEDSAVYLCASSLGTAPEAFFGQGTRLTVV.

The CDR3, as DNA: TGTGCCAGCAGCCGCGGACGGGGGGACACTGAAGCTTTCTTT. It translates to CASSRGRGDTEAFF. The gene calls are TRBV7-9 and TRBJ1-1, with a weak D call TRBD1 (5 bases). The germline V gene encodes CDR1 SEHNR and CDR2 FQNEAQ (reference sequence). The V gene lost 5 bases and the J gene lost 3 bases, with 13 bases spanning the gap. The CDR3 is 14 amino acids.

V gene TRBV9 combines with J gene TRBJ2-1; TRBD2 aligns across 10 bases. The CDR3 runs 14 residues. Unmatched junction bases numbered 12, after V lost 3 bases and J lost 15 bases. Germline V CDR1 and CDR2: SGDLS, YYNGEE. CDR3 in amino acids: CASSEGLATISRFF. CDR3 DNA: TGTGCCAGCAGCGAGGGACTAGCGACCATCTCTCGGTTCTTC.